A selection of T cell receptor beta chains follows, all from one sample in a study of regulatory T cells in long-lasting Graves disease. One entry per CDR3 protein results from TCRdb running MiXCR on the multiplex PCR reads. The sample lists roughly 700,000 distinct CDR3 sequences; about 30% were seen once. The specimen was peripheral blood mononuclear cells (PBMCs), collected when the disease was refractory, from a patient treated with antithyroid drugs. The source is a female donor with Graves disease. Both conserved end residues are part of each CDR3. Fields, in order: clone size, V gene, D gene, J gene, CDR3 protein, CDR3 DNA. D genes are given only for firm matches. Expanded clones get a size class; other rows say once, few or many, or leave the size out.

-,TRBV5-1,TRBD2,TRBJ2-3,CASSLDGSGGVGTQYF,TGCGCCAGCAGCTTGGACGGCTCGGGAGGAGTGGGTACGCAGTATTTT
-,TRBV5-1,-,TRBJ2-1,CASSLGSTRSEQFF,TGCGCCAGCAGCCTCGGATCCACAAGGAGTGAGCAGTTCTTC
few,TRBV12-3/TRBV12-4,-,TRBJ2-1,CASSFGVYNEQFF,TGTGCCAGCAGTTTCGGGGTCTACAATGAGCAGTTCTTC
-,TRBV12-3/TRBV12-4,-,TRBJ2-7,CASSNPFSSSYEQYF,TGTGCCAGCAGCAACCCCTTCTCCAGCTCCTACGAGCAGTACTTC
-,TRBV7-9,TRBD1,TRBJ1-1,CASRQQTGETEAFF,TGTGCCAGCAGGCAACAGACAGGGGAGACTGAAGCTTTCTTT
few,TRBV2,-,TRBJ1-5,CASRPLGNNQPQHF,TGTGCCAGCAGACCTCTGGGGAACAATCAGCCCCAGCATTTT
-,TRBV28,-,TRBJ1-2,CASIPWGGSYGYTF,TGTGCCAGCATCCCATGGGGTGGGAGCTATGGCTACACCTTC
few,TRBV3-1,TRBD1,TRBJ1-1,CASSDQGGGDTEAFF,TGTGCCAGCAGTGACCAGGGGGGGGGGGACACTGAAGCTTTCTTT
many,TRBV2,-,TRBJ1-2,CASSEQGAGGYTF,TGTGCCAGCAGTGAACAGGGAGCAGGGGGCTACACCTTC
few,TRBV12-3/TRBV12-4,TRBD2,TRBJ2-7,CASSLSGLAGVEYF,TGTGCCAGCAGTTTATCGGGACTAGCGGGAGTAGAGTACTTC
few,TRBV2,-,TRBJ1-1,CASSRLVQNTEAFF,TGTGCCAGCAGTCGTTTGGTCCAGAACACTGAAGCTTTCTTT
few,TRBV11-2,-,TRBJ1-3,CASSSGRVDSGNTIYF,TGTGCCAGCAGTTCGGGCAGAGTTGACTCTGGAAACACCATATATTTT
few,TRBV19,-,TRBJ1-1,CASTPHWALNMNTEAFF,TGTGCCAGTACCCCACACTGGGCCCTTAATATGAACACTGAAGCTTTCTTT
many,TRBV12-3/TRBV12-4,-,TRBJ2-7,CASSFLPEGYEQYF,TGTGCCAGCAGTTTTCTACCCGAAGGGTACGAGCAGTACTTC
-,TRBV2,-,TRBJ1-5,CASQGRGRNNQPQHF,TGTGCCAGCCAAGGACGGGGACGGAACAATCAGCCCCAGCATTTT
-,TRBV3-1,-,TRBJ2-7,CASSLGPLGEQYF,TGTGCCAGCAGCCTCGGGCCTCTCGGGGAGCAGTACTTC
few,TRBV6-1,TRBD2,TRBJ2-7,CASSPRLAGVNEQYF,TGTGCCAGCAGCCCGAGACTAGCGGGAGTTAACGAGCAGTACTTC
few,TRBV6-1,-,TRBJ1-5,CASSENNVWPQHF,TGTGCCAGCAGTGAAAATAACGTCTGGCCCCAGCATTTT
few,TRBV12-5,-,TRBJ2-1,CASGQDRDSRYSYNEQFF,TGTGCTAGTGGTCAGGACCGGGACTCGAGATACTCCTACAATGAGCAGTTCTTC
-,TRBV29-1,-,TRBJ1-5,CSVEEGPLGQPQHF,TGCAGCGTTGAAGAGGGCCCACTGGGTCAGCCCCAGCATTTT
few,TRBV7-3,-,TRBJ1-1,CASSEDTNTEAFF,TGTGCCAGCAGCGAAGACACCAACACTGAAGCTTTCTTT
-,TRBV19,-,TRBJ2-2,CASRTRGSARRDTGELFF,TGTGCCAGTAGAACTCGGGGTAGCGCCCGAAGGGACACCGGGGAGCTGTTTTTT
-,TRBV9,-,TRBJ1-5,CASSVAVEGQPQHF,TGTGCCAGCAGCGTAGCTGTCGAGGGCCAGCCCCAGCATTTT
-,TRBV19,TRBD2,TRBJ2-2,CASRGITLAGARRYSTGELFF,TGTGCCAGTAGGGGTATAACACTAGCGGGAGCTCGGAGATACAGTACCGGGGAGCTGTTTTTT
many,TRBV2,-,TRBJ1-5,CASRGGLGGNQPQHF,TGTGCCAGCAGGGGTGGGTTGGGCGGCAATCAGCCCCAGCATTTT
many,TRBV2,-,TRBJ2-5,CASSVTRQVGETQYF,TGTGCCAGCAGTGTAACGAGACAGGTGGGAGAGACCCAGTACTTC
-,TRBV6-2/TRBV6-3,-,TRBJ1-3,CASSGRVLRGNTIYF,TGTGCCAGCAGTGGAAGAGTTCTCCGTGGAAACACCATATATTTT
-,TRBV14,-,TRBJ2-7,CASSQKRATFYEQYF,TGTGCCAGCAGCCAAAAACGGGCCACGTTCTACGAGCAGTACTTC
few,TRBV10-3,-,TRBJ1-1,CASSSGRSGNTEAFF,TGTGCCTCATCCTCAGGGAGGAGTGGGAACACTGAAGCTTTCTTT
many,TRBV2,-,TRBJ1-1,CASSIYSGRDTEAFF,TGTGCCAGCAGTATTTATTCGGGCAGGGACACTGAAGCTTTCTTT
few,TRBV7-9,TRBD1,TRBJ1-2,CASSGTGGQGRGYTF,TGTGCCAGCAGCGGAACAGGGGGACAGGGACGTGGCTACACCTTC
few,TRBV20-1,-,TRBJ1-2,CSAREDSYYGEGYTF,TGCAGTGCTAGAGAAGACAGCTACTATGGCGAAGGCTACACCTTC
many,TRBV28,TRBD1,TRBJ1-2,CASSKDRGSYGYTF,TGTGCCAGCAGTAAAGACAGGGGGTCCTATGGCTACACCTTC
-,TRBV5-1,-,TRBJ1-2,CASSLDGVGYGYTF,TGCGCCAGCAGCTTGGATGGGGTTGGCTATGGCTACACCTTC
many,TRBV12-3/TRBV12-4,-,TRBJ1-2,CASSSYGGYTF,TGTGCCAGCAGTTCATATGGGGGCTACACCTTC
many,TRBV12-3/TRBV12-4,TRBD1,TRBJ2-7,CASSQGQGARLAGYEQYF,TGTGCCAGCAGTCAAGGACAGGGGGCGCGGCTAGCGGGCTACGAGCAGTACTTC
many,TRBV11-2,-,TRBJ1-2,CASSFSPRANYGYTF,TGTGCCAGCAGCTTTTCCCCCAGAGCTAACTATGGCTACACCTTC
-,TRBV3-1,TRBD1,TRBJ1-2,CASSQSGTGNYGYTF,TGTGCCAGCAGCCAGAGCGGGACAGGGAACTATGGCTACACCTTC
-,TRBV7-9,-,TRBJ2-7,CASSPPRTSVPYPLHRGLVRGEYF,TGTGCCAGCAGCCCACCCCGGACTAGCGTCCCCTATCCCCTACACAGGGGGCTTGTGAGGGGAGAGTACTTC
-,TRBV5-4,TRBD1,TRBJ1-2,CASSRGQGMDGYTF,TGTGCCAGCAGCCGCGGACAGGGCATGGACGGCTACACCTTC
few,TRBV7-6,-,TRBJ1-1,CASSSQGQNTEAFF,TGTGCCAGCAGCTCACAGGGTCAGAACACTGAAGCTTTCTTT
few,TRBV6-9,-,TRBJ2-7,CASSSLGQFYEQYF,TGTGCCAGCAGTTCCCTAGGACAGTTTTACGAGCAGTACTTC
few,TRBV6-1,-,TRBJ2-7,CASSGSLGHEQYF,TGTGCCAGCAGCGGGAGTTTGGGCCACGAGCAGTACTTC
-,TRBV7-3,-,TRBJ2-7,CASSPNRVDPYEQCF,TGTGCCAGCAGCCCAAACAGGGTGGACCCCTACGAGCAGTGCTTC
-,TRBV5-6,TRBD2,TRBJ2-5,CASSIGTSGETQYF,TGTGCCAGCAGCATTGGGACTAGTGGCGAGACCCAGTACTTC
many,TRBV3-1,-,TRBJ1-1,CASSTQPEGTEAFF,TGTGCCAGCAGCACCCAGCCGGAGGGTACTGAAGCTTTCTTT
-,TRBV7-8,-,TRBJ1-5,CASSSLGGISNQPQHF,TGTGCCAGCAGCTCATTGGGGGGGATTAGCAATCAGCCCCAGCATTTT
few,TRBV30,-,TRBJ2-7,CAWRSRGSYEQYF,TGTGCCTGGAGAAGTCGGGGGAGCTACGAGCAGTACTTC
few,TRBV7-9,-,TRBJ1-2,CASRIGGARDYGYTF,TGTGCCAGCAGGATCGGTGGGGCCAGGGATTATGGCTACACCTTC
-,TRBV11-3,-,TRBJ2-3,CASSLGFTDTQYF,TGTGCCAGCAGCTTAGGCTTCACAGATACGCAGTATTTT
many,TRBV6-5,TRBD2,TRBJ2-7,CASSSRNRGTSGSRQYF,TGTGCCAGCAGTTCGAGAAATCGTGGGACTAGCGGGAGTAGGCAGTACTTC
many,TRBV28,-,TRBJ1-1,CASSAGFTEAFF,TGTGCCAGCAGTGCAGGGTTCACTGAAGCTTTCTTT
many,TRBV27,-,TRBJ1-4,CATTWTGGVNEKLFF,TGTGCCACCACCTGGACCGGGGGCGTTAATGAAAAACTGTTTTTT